This TCR beta chain was captured by sequencing in a study of early T cells in non-severe SARS-CoV-2 infection. Study context: The sequenced material was bulk RNA from unsorted whole blood, and its chains were unpaired.

Germline loops: CDR1 MDHEN, CDR2 SYDVKM. V was cut by 9 bases and J by 3 bases, with 20 bases left in between. The CDR3 consists of 15 residues. This clonotype was seen at least ten times. Researchers tagged individual cDNA molecules with unique molecular identifiers. TCRdb used MiXCR to reprocess the 5' RACE reads, holding one entry per CDR3 protein. This sample carries about 60,000 distinct CDR3 sequences, 10% to 15% of them seen once, and the ten largest clones take less than 6%. This TCR came from an adult who was a healthcare worker with PCR-confirmed SARS-CoV-2 infection or an uninfected control (not recorded which). The specimen sequenced was whole blood. V usage is TRBV28 and J usage is TRBJ1-1; TRBD1 might be the D (6 bases). CDR3 DNA: TGTGCCAGTTCCGATGGGGGGGCCCGAGACACTGAAGCTTTCTTT. Residues: CASSDGGARDTEAFF.